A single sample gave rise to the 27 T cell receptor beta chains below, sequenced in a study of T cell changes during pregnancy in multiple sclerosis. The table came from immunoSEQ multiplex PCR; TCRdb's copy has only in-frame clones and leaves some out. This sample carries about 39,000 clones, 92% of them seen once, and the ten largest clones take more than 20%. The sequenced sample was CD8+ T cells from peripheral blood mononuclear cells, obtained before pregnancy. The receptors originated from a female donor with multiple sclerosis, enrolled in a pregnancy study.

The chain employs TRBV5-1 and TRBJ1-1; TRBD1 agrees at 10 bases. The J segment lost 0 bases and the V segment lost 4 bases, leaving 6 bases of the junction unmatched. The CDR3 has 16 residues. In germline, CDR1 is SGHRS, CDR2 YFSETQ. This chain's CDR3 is CASSGGTGDLNTEAFF. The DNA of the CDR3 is TGCGCCAGCAGCGGAGGGACAGGGGACCTGAACACTGAAGCTTTCTTT.

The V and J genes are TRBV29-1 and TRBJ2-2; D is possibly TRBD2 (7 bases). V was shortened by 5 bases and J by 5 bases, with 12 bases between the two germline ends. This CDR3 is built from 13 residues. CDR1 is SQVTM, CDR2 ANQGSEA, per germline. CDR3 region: CSVWGGGTGELFF. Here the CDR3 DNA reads TGCAGCGTTTGGGGAGGGGGGACCGGGGAGCTGTTTTTT.

The CDR3 DNA sequence: TGTGCCAGCAGCTCAGAAATAGCGGGAGGGGCCTACAATGAGCAGTTCTTC. This gives the protein CASSSEIAGGAYNEQFF. This chain links TRBV7-9 with TRBJ2-1; 11 bases match TRBD2. Germline V gives CDR1 SEHNR, CDR2 FQNEAQ (reference sequence). CDR3 length: 17 residues. Germline trimming cut 4 bases from V and 2 bases from J; bases unmatched to any gene: 7. The full variable domain, with the rest looked up from reference TRBV7-9 and TRBJ2-1, is DTGVSQNPRHKITKRGQNVTFRCDPISEHNRLYWYRQTLGQGPEFLTYFQNEAQLEKSRLLSDRFSAERPKGSFSTLEIQRTEQGDSAMYLCASSSEIAGGAYNEQFFGPGTRLTVL.

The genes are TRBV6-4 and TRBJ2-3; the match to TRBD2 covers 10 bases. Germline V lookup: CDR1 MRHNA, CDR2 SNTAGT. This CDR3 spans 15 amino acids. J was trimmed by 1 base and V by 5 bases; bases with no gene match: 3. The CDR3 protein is CASSSSGSGTDTQYF. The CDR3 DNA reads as TGTGCCAGCAGTTCTAGCGGGAGTGGCACAGATACGCAGTATTTT.

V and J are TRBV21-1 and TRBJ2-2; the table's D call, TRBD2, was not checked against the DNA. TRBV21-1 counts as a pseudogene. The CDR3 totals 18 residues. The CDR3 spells CASSTFPRNGGNTGELFF. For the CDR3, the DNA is TGTGCCAGCAGCACATTCCCAAGGAACGGGGGGAACACCGGGGAGCTGTTTTTT.

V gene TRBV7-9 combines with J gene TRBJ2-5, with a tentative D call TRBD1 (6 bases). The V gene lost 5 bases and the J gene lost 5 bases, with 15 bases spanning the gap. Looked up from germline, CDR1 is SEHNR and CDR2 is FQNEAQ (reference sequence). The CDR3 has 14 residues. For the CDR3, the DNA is TGTGCCAGCAGCGGCAGGGGTTCTGGTGAGACCCAGTACTTC. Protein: CASSGRGSGETQYF.

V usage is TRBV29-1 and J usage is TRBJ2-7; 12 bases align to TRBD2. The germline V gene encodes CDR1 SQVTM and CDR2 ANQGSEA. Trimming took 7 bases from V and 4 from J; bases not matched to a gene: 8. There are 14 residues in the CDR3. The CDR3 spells CSAAGTSGFYEQYF. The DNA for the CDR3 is TGCAGCGCCGCCGGGACTAGCGGGTTTTACGAGCAGTACTTC.

Here the CDR3 reads CASSATSLSYEQYF. The CDR3 coding sequence is TGTGCCAGCAGCGCCACTAGCCTCTCCTACGAGCAGTACTTC. The chain links TRBV9 to TRBJ2-7; tentatively, D is TRBD2 (6 bases). This CDR3 contains 14 residues. V dropped 3 bases and J dropped 0 bases, with 10 bases sitting between them. CDR1 and CDR2 (germline): SGDLS, YYNGEE. Supplemented by reference TRBV9 and TRBJ2-7, the full variable domain reads DSGVTQTPKHLITATGQRVTLRCSPRSGDLSVYWYQQSLDQGLQFLIQYYNGEERAKGNILERFSAQQFPDLHSELNLSSLELGDSALYFCASSATSLSYEQYFGPGTRLTVT.

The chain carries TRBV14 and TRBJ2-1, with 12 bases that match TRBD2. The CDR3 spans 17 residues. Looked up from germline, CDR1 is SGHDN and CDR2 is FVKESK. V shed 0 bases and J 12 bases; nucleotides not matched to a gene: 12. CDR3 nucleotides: TGTGCCAGCAGCCAAGATCGGGTGACGGGACTAGCGGGTGGGCAGTTCTTC. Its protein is CASSQDRVTGLAGGQFF. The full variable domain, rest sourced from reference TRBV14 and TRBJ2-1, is EAGVTQFPSHSVIEKGQTVTLRCDPISGHDNLYWYRRVMGKEIKFLLHFVKESKQDESGMPNNRFLAERTGGTYSTLKVQPAELEDSGVYFCASSQDRVTGLAGGQFFGPGTRLTVL.

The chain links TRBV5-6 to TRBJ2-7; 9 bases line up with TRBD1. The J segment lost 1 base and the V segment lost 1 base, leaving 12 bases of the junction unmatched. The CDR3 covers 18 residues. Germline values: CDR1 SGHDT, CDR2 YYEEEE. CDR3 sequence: CASSLLLDSGTGSYEQYF. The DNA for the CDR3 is TGTGCCAGCAGCTTGCTGCTTGATTCCGGGACAGGGTCCTACGAGCAGTACTTC.

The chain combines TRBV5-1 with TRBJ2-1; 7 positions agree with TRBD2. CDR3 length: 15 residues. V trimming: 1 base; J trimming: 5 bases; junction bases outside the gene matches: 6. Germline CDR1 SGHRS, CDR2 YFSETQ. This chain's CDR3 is CASSLLRGSHNEQFF. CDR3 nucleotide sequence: TGCGCCAGCAGCTTGTTGCGGGGGTCCCACAATGAGCAGTTCTTC.

Here the CDR3 DNA reads TGTGCCAGCAGCTTAGAGCGTCTAGCGGGGGCAGATACGCAGTATTTT. Residues: CASSLERLAGADTQYF. The V and J genes are TRBV7-9 and TRBJ2-3; TRBD2 matches 10 bases. J gave up 4 bases and V 1 base, and 5 bases lay outside the gene matches. The germline V gene encodes CDR1 SEHNR and CDR2 FQNEAQ (reference sequence). The CDR3 totals 16 residues. The full variable domain, its missing parts supplied by reference TRBV7-9 and TRBJ2-3, is DTGVSQNPRHKITKRGQNVTFRCDPISEHNRLYWYRQTLGQGPEFLTYFQNEAQLEKSRLLSDRFSAERPKGSFSTLEIQRTEQGDSAMYLCASSLERLAGADTQYFGPGTRLTVL.

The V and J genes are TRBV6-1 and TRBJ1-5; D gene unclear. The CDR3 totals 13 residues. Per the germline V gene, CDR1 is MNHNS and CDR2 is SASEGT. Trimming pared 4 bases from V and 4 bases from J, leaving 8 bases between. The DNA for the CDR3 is TGTGCCAGCAGTGTCCACGAGAATCAGCCCCAGCATTTT. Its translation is CASSVHENQPQHF.

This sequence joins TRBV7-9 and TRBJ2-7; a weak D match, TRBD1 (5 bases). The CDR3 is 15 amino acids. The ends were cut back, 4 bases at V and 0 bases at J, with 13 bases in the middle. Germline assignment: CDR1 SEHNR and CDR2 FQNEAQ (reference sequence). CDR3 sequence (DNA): TGTGCCAGCAGCTCAGACAGCGCTCACTCCTACGAGCAGTACTTC. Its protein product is CASSSDSAHSYEQYF.

This CDR3 is CASSPSGYRGRTDTQYF. CDR3 coding DNA: TGTGCCAGCAGCCCAAGCGGGTACAGGGGGAGGACAGATACGCAGTATTTT. The V gene is TRBV21-1, the J gene TRBJ2-3; the table's D call TRBD1 went unverified against the DNA. TRBV21-1 counts as a pseudogene. The CDR3 consists of 17 residues.

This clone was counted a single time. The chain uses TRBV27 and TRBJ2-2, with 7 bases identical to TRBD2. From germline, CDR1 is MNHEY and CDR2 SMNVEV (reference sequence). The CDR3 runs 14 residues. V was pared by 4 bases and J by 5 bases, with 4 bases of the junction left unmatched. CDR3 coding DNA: TGTGCCAGCAGTTGGGGGGGAGATACCGGGGAGCTGTTTTTT. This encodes CASSWGGDTGELFF.

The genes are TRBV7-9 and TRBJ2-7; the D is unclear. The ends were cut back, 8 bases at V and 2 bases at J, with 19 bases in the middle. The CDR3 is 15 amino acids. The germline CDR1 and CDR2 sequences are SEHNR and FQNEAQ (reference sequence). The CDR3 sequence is CASSETGALPYEQYF. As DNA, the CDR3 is TGTGCCAGCTCCGAGACTGGAGCCCTGCCCTACGAGCAGTACTTC. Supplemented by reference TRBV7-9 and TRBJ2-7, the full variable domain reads DTGVSQNPRHKITKRGQNVTFRCDPISEHNRLYWYRQTLGQGPEFLTYFQNEAQLEKSRLLSDRFSAERPKGSFSTLEIQRTEQGDSAMYLCASSETGALPYEQYFGPGTRLTVT.

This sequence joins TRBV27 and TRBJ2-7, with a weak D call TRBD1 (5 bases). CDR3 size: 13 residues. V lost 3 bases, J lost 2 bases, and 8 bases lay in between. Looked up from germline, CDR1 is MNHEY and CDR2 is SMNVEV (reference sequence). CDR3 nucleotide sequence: TGTGCCAGCAGTTTGGGGCCTGCCTACGAGCAGTACTTC. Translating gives CASSLGPAYEQYF.

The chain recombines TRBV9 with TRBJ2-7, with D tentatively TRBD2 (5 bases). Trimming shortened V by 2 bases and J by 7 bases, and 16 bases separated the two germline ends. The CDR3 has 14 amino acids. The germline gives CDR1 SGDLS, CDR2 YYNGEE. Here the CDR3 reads CASSVGLGMEEQYF. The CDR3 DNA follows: TGTGCCAGCAGCGTCGGACTCGGCATGGAGGAGCAGTACTTC.

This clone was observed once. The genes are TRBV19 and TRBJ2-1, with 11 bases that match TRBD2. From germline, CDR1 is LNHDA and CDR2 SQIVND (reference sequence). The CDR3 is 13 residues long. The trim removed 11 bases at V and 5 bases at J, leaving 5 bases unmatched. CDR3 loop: CAAGLADDNEQFF. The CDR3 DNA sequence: TGTGCCGCGGGACTAGCGGACGACAATGAGCAGTTCTTC.

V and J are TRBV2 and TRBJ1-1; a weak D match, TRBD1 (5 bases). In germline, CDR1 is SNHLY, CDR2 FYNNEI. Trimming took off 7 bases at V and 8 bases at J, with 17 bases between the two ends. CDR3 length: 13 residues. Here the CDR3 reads CASKGHSRVEAFF. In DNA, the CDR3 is TGTGCCAGCAAGGGGCACAGCAGAGTAGAAGCTTTCTTT.

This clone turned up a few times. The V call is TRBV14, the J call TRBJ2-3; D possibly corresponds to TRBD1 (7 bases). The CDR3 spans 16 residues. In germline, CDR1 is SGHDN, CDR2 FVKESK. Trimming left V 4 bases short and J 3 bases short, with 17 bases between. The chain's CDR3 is CASSPGGSPRTDTQYF. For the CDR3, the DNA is TGTGCCAGCAGCCCAGGGGGGAGCCCGCGTACAGATACGCAGTATTTT.

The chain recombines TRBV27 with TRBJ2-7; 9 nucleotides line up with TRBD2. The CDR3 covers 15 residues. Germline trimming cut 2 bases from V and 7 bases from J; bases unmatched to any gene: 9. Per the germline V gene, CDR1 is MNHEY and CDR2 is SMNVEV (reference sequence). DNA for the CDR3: TGTGCCAGCAGTTTAACGTCTAGCGGGATGGGTGAGCAGTACTTC. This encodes CASSLTSSGMGEQYF.

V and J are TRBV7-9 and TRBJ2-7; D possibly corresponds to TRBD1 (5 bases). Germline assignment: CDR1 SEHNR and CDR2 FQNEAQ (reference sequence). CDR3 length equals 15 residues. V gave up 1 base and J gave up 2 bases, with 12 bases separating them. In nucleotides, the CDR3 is TGTGCCAGCAGCTTAGACCCGCAGGGAACCTACGAGCAGTACTTC. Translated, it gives CASSLDPQGTYEQYF.

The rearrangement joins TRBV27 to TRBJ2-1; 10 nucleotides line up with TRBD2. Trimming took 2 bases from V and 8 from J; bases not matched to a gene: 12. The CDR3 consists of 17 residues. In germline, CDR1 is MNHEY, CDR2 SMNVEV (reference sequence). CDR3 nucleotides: TGTGCCAGCAGTTTAGGGGGGATGGCTAGCGGGAGAGATGAGCAGTTCTTC. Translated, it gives CASSLGGMASGRDEQFF.

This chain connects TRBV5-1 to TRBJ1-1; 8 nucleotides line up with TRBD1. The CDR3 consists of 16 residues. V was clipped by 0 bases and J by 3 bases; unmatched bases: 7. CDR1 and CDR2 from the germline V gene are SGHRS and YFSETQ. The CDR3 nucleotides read TGCGCCAGCAGCTTGGGCCGGGACAGGCCGTACACTGAAGCTTTCTTT. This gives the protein CASSLGRDRPYTEAFF. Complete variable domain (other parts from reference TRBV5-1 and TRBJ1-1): KAGVTQTPRYLIKTRGQQVTLSCSPISGHRSVSWYQQTPGQGLQFLFEYFSETQRNKGNFPGRFSGRQFSNSRSEMNVSTLELGDSALYLCASSLGRDRPYTEAFFGQGTRLTVV.

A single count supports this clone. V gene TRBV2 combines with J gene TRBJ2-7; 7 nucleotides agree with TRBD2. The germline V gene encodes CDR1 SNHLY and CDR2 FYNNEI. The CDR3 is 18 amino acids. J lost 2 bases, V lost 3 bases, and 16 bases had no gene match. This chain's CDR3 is CASSDDPRRTSRAYEQYF. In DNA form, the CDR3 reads TGTGCCAGCAGTGATGACCCCAGGCGGACTAGTCGGGCCTACGAGCAGTACTTC.